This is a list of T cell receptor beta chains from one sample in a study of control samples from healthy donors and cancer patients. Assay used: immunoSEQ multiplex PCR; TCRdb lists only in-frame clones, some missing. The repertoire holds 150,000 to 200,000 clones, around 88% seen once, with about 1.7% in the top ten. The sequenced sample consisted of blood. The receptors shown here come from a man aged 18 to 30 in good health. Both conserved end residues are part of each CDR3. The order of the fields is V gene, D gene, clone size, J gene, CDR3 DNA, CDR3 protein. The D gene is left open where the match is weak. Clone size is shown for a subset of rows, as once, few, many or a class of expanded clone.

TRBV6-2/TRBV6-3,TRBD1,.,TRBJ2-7,TGTGCCAGCAGGCCTACAGGGGCCCTTACCTACGAGCAGTACTTC,CASRPTGALTYEQYF
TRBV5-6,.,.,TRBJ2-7,TGTGCCAGCAGCCCGACTAGTAACGGCGAGCAGTACTTC,CASSPTSNGEQYF
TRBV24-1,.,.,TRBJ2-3,TGTGCCACCAGTGATCTAGGAAGTACAGATACGCAGTATTTT,CATSDLGSTDTQYF
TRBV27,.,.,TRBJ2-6,TGTGCCAGCAGGGACACTAACTCGGCCAACGTCCTGACTTTC,CASRDTNSANVLTF
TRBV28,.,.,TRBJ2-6,TGTGCCAGCAGGGTCGGAGGGTCTGGGGCCAACGTCCTGACTTTC,CASRVGGSGANVLTF
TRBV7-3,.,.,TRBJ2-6,TGTGCCAGCAGCTACTTGGGGGGGCCTGGGGCCAACGTCCTGACTTTC,CASSYLGGPGANVLTF
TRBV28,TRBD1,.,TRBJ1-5,TGTGCCAGCAGGCGACAGGGGGCAGGCAATCAGCCCCAGCATTTT,CASRRQGAGNQPQHF
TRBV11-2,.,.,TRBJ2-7,TGTGCCAGCAGCCGAACCCTGGGGCGAGAGCAGTACTTC,CASSRTLGREQYF
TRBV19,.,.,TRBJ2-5,TGTGCCAGTAATTGCAGATGTCGAGTCCAAGAGACCCAGTACTTC,CASNCRCRVQETQYF
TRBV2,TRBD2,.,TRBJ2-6,TGTGCCAGCAGTGCCCTGGGACTAGCGGGGGACTCTGGGGCCAACGTCCTGACTTTC,CASSALGLAGDSGANVLTF
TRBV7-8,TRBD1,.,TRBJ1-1,TGTGCCAGCAGCCCTCGGACAGGGGGAATATCGAGCACTGAAGCTTTCTTT,CASSPRTGGISSTEAFF
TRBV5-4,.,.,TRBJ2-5,TGTGCCAGCAGCGCCAACAAAGTTGGGGGATCGGAGACCCAGTACTTC,CASSANKVGGSETQYF
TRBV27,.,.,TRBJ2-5,TGTGCCAGCAGTTTTGACAGACAAGAGACCCAGTACTTC,CASSFDRQETQYF
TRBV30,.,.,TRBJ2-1,TGTGCCTGGAGCTCGGAGACATACAATGAGCAGTTCTTC,CAWSSETYNEQFF
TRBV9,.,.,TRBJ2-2,TGTGCCAGCAGCCCGTACGCCAAAGGGCAGGGGAACACCGGGGAGCTGTTTTTT,CASSPYAKGQGNTGELFF
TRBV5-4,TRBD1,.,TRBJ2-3,TGTGCCAGCAGCTGGTGGGACAGGAGCACAGATACGCAGTATTTT,CASSWWDRSTDTQYF
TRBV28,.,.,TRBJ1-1,TGTGCCAGCAGGTGGGGGGAAGCTGAAGCTTTCTTT,CASRWGEAEAFF
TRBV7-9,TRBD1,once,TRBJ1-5,TGTGCCAGCAGCTTACAGGGACAGGCCAATCAGCCCCAGCATTTT,CASSLQGQANQPQHF
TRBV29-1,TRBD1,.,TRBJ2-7,TGCAGCGTTGAAGGGCAGGGGGACGAGCAGTACTTC,CSVEGQGDEQYF
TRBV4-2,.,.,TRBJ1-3,TGTGCCAGCAGCCTAGGGGAGAGTGGAAACACCATATATTTT,CASSLGESGNTIYF
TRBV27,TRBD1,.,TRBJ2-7,TGTGCCAGCAGTTTTTCAGGGGGCTCCTACGAGCAGTACTTC,CASSFSGGSYEQYF
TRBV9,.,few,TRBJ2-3,TGTGCCAGCACCGCTGGGGACATCCGGGACCCGAGTATGGATACGCAGTATTTT,CASTAGDIRDPSMDTQYF
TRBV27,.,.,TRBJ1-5,TGTGCCAGCAGCAAGTCCCGACATAGCAATCAGCCCCAGCATTTT,CASSKSRHSNQPQHF
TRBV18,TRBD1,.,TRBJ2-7,TGTGCCAGCTCTAGTGGGGGACAGGGAGGCGAGCAGTACTTC,CASSSGGQGGEQYF
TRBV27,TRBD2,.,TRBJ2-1,TGTGCCAGCAGTTTAAGGACTAGCGGGGGCAATGAGCAGTTCTTC,CASSLRTSGGNEQFF
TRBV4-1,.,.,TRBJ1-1,TGCGCCAGCAGCCAAGATGGGAAGGGCATCACTGAAGCTTTCTTT,CASSQDGKGITEAFF
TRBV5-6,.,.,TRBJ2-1,TGTGCCAGCAGCTTGGACAGAGGGAGCGATGAGCAGTTCTTC,CASSLDRGSDEQFF
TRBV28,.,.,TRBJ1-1,TGTGCCAGCAGTTTACACGGCGGGAACACTGAAGCTTTCTTT,CASSLHGGNTEAFF
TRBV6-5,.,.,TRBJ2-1,TGTGCCAGCAGCCTTCTAGGGAACAATGAGCAGTTCTTC,CASSLLGNNEQFF